The 3 T cell receptor beta chains listed next were all sequenced from one sample in a study of CXCR3-negative and CXCR3-positive naive CD8 T cells. Study observations and caveats: The TRB CDR3s that CXCR3-positive naive cells carried were more hydrophobic than those of CXCR3-negative naive cells.

For these TCRs, the target antigens are not known. Researchers prepared the TRB cDNA libraries using 5' RACE with UMI labels. TCRdb reprocessed the 5' RACE reads, with one entry per CDR3 protein and no DNA. The table for this sample gives nearly 110,000 distinct CDR3 sequences. Sequences were obtained from naive CXCR3+ CD8+ T cells from blood. Regarding subset: CD45RO-CCR7+CD27+CD95- naive CD8+ T cells expressing CXCR3 (TNR3+). The source is a human donor in good health. Some clones in this sample may be carry-over from other donors' samples.

This chain joins TRBV2 and TRBJ2-3; TCRdb's assignment of TRBD2 cannot be checked, as there is no DNA. This CDR3 has 15 amino acids. Germline CDR1 SNHLY, CDR2 FYNNEI. CDR3 protein: CASSPSSPQPDTQYF.

The chain recombines TRBV15 with TRBJ1-3. The CDR3 length is 14 residues. Germline V gene sequence: CDR1 LNHNV, CDR2 YYDKDF (reference sequence). CDR3 protein: CATSPAGGGNTIYF.

The CDR3 loop is CSVEAPRGSSGTDTQYF. V and J are TRBV29-1 and TRBJ2-3; TCRdb's assignment of TRBD2 cannot be checked, as there is no DNA. The germline V gene has CDR1 SQVTM and CDR2 ANQGSEA. The CDR3 is 17 residues long.